This T cell receptor (beta chain) was sequenced during a study of OX40 agonist ivuxolimab in advanced cancers. At the level of the whole study: Ivuxolimab was an agonistic, fully human IgG2 monoclonal antibody directed against OX40 (CD134), a costimulatory receptor. Partial responses were achieved by three dose-escalation patients, of whom one had hepatocellular carcinoma and two had cutaneous melanoma. The dose-escalation cohort was over 70% male with a mean age of 60 years, ranging from about 23 to 85. The paper reports the monotherapy dose-escalation portion (N of about 50 patients) of the phase I ivuxolimab trial. The point of sequencing TCRbeta in the periphery was to test whether ivuxolimab changed TCR sequence diversity and drove clonal T-cell expansion. Intravenous ivuxolimab was administered to patients every 2 weeks at six dose levels: 0.01, 0.1, 0.3, 1.5, 3 and 10 mg/kg. Patients were allowed to have had prior anti-PD-1, anti-PD-L1 or anti-CTLA-4 therapy, and 40% of the dose-escalation patients had been treated with checkpoint inhibitors. Of the roughly 54 dose-escalation patients, hepatocellular carcinoma was present in about 20, melanoma in around 15, renal cell carcinoma in 9 and head and neck cancer in 9. What the authors observed across the whole study: The antigen specificity of the peripheral T cells that underwent clonal expansion was not determined. Partial responders in the 0.1-3.0 mg/kg groups had among the lowest normalized peripheral clonal expansion, especially among CD8+ T cells. At doses from 0.1 to 3.0 mg/kg, clonal expansion was seen in both CD4+ and CD8+ blood T cells between baseline and week 6. After ivuxolimab, CD8+ T cells had more expanded clones than CD4+ T cells on average. Low levels of normalized T-cell clonal expansion were also seen in some nonresponding patients.

As for this clone: The clone's antigen remains unknown. The sample holds no much larger clone one base away, and base qualities are not on file.

Patients with a history of autoimmune disease or receiving systemic immunosuppression were excluded from the trial. Peripheral blood for TCR sequencing was collected from all dose cohorts at baseline, on cycle 4 day 1, and on cycle 7 day 1. The samples were drawn from a first-in-human, open-label, multicenter phase I dose-escalation trial of ivuxolimab. Adults with locally advanced or metastatic melanoma, renal cell carcinoma, hepatocellular carcinoma or head and neck squamous cell carcinoma were enrolled in the trial. Before TCR sequencing, CD4+ T cells and CD8+ T cells were sorted from peripheral blood as separate populations. In the germline V gene, CDR1 corresponds to SGHAT and CDR2 to FQNNGV. The CDR3 contains 15 residues, cysteine and phenylalanine counted. Solely the CDR3 DNA is kept, with 45 bases framed from the first base. V is clipped by 2 bases and J by 1 base, and the sequence between their germline boundaries is 11 bases long.

Genomic DNA was isolated from the sorted cells so that the TCRbeta CDR3 region could be sequenced. The immunoSEQ Assay was used for sequencing of TCRbeta CDR3 regions. Here the immuneACCESS table is served through TCRdb, limited to in-frame sequences with V and J called. Missing clones are a known gap in these copies; in checked studies unresolved V genes cover under half, and the rest lacks a known reason. Recorded for this sample are 75,000 to 100,000 clones; around 92% of them occurred a single time. 8% to 10% of the sample belongs to the ten largest clones. The TCR comes from an adult with an advanced solid tumor such as melanoma, head and neck, liver or kidney cancer. Sequenced material: CD4+ or CD8+ T cells sorted from blood, taken in a trial of the OX40 agonist ivuxolimab. In this chain, TRBV11-2 is recombined with TRBJ1-1; no D segment can be confidently identified. The base sequence is TGTGCCAGCAGCTTATATGCGGGTGCGAACACTGAAGCTTTCTTT. Its product reads: CASSLYAGANTEAFF.